This T cell receptor (beta chain) derives from a study of human T cells and chemical hapten exposure. Study context: Reading of the patch tests, which applied 0.01% DPC to the upper back, occurred at 6 days. Alopecia areata, totalis or universalis affected patients who were mostly female. Study-level points and caveats: DPC sensitization did not alter TCRs above 1 in 1000 frequency.

How the authors handled the data: A per-sample median of 95,638 TCRs was observed, with counts ranging from about 20,000 to 750,000. TCRdb reprocessed the RACE reads via MiXCR and lists one record per CDR3 protein. The V and J calls were not made by the authors but by TCRdb's processing. The data contain some 400,000 distinct CDR3 sequences, approximately 5% of them singletons. Between the trimmed V and J ends, which lost 1 base and 8 bases, there was a span of 15 bases. This CDR3 spans 15 amino acids. Germline values: CDR1 LGHDT, CDR2 YNNKEL (reference sequence). The time point: pre-sensitization, week 0. Specified treatment: therapeutic diphenylcyclopropenone sensitization with weekly scalp DPC. This clonotype has a count of ten or more. Its antigen is unidentified.

The material sequenced was whole blood, taken in connection with sensitization to the hapten diphenylcyclopropenone (DPC). This TCR was sampled from a woman aged 45 to 65 with alopecia areata. Some clones in this sample may be carry-over from other donors' samples. The chain uses TRBV3-1 and TRBJ2-1, with D possibly being TRBD2 (6 bases). The DNA for the CDR3 is TGTGCCAGCAGCCAAGGACTAGTGGTTTGGGATGAGCAGTTCTTC. Its translation: CASSQGLVVWDEQFF.